What follows are 10 T cell receptor beta chains derived from one specimen sequenced in a study of OX40 agonist ivuxolimab in advanced cancers. Profiled with immunoSEQ multiplex PCR; TCRdb holds only in-frame clones, not every one. Among about 70,000 clones listed, approximately 92% were seen once. The material was CD4+ or CD8+ T cells sorted from blood, obtained in a trial of the OX40 agonist ivuxolimab. Receptor source: an adult with an advanced solid tumor such as melanoma, head and neck, liver or kidney cancer.

The chain links TRBV6-1 to TRBJ1-1, with D uncertain. CDR3 length: 15 residues. The V end lost 8 bases, the J end lost 1 base, and 17 bases lay between the germline ends. CDR1 and CDR2 (germline): MNHNS, SASEGT. CDR3 sequence: CASVRILRPNTEAFF. The CDR3 DNA sequence: TGTGCCAGCGTCAGGATCCTAAGGCCGAACACTGAAGCTTTCTTT.

The chain couples TRBV4-1 to TRBJ1-5; D gene ambiguous. V gave up 4 bases and J gave up 3 bases, with 19 bases separating them. The CDR3 is 17 residues long. Germline-derived CDR1 and CDR2 are MGHRA and YSYEKL. The CDR3 is CASSLGRVRIPNQPQHF. For the CDR3, the DNA is TGCGCCAGCAGCCTCGGGAGGGTCAGGATACCCAATCAGCCCCAGCATTTT.

J is TRBJ2-1 and V is TRBV7-9; 8 bases are shared with TRBD2. The V segment lost 5 bases and the J segment 0 bases; nucleotides outside the gene matches: 9. The CDR3 totals 17 residues. CDR1 is SEHNR, CDR2 FQNEAQ, per germline (reference sequence). The chain's CDR3 is CASSPKIGTSSYNEQFF. The CDR3 region has the DNA TGTGCCAGCAGCCCGAAGATCGGGACTAGCTCCTACAATGAGCAGTTCTTC.

As DNA, the CDR3 is TGTGCCATCAGTTCAATACCCTCGAGGGGAGCTTTCTTT. This sequence encodes CAISSIPSRGAFF. This chain links TRBV10-3 with TRBJ1-1; maybe TRBD1 (5 bases). This CDR3 has 13 amino acids. V was cut by 5 bases and J by 10 bases, with 17 bases left in between. Germline values: CDR1 ENHRY, CDR2 SYGVKD.

The CDR3: CASSLVGQETQYF. The DNA for the CDR3 is TGTGCCAGCAGTTTGGTAGGCCAAGAGACCCAGTACTTC. This chain uses TRBV28 with TRBJ2-5; D not certain. CDR1 is MDHEN and CDR2 is SYDVKM in the germline V gene. V was cut by 3 bases and J by 1 base, with 6 bases left in between. CDR3 length: 13 residues.

The chain links TRBV5-1 to TRBJ1-2, with no clear D. The germline V gene encodes CDR1 SGHRS and CDR2 YFSETQ. V lost 0 bases, J lost 2 bases, and 5 bases lay in between. This CDR3 contains 13 residues. CDR3: CASSLVQNYGYTF. The CDR3 DNA reads TGCGCCAGCAGCTTGGTACAGAACTATGGCTACACCTTC.

V is TRBV5-1 and J is TRBJ2-7; D remains ambiguous. The CDR3 runs 13 residues. Germline V gene lookup returns CDR1 SGHRS and CDR2 YFSETQ. With 4 bases removed from V and 5 bases from J, the gap between germline ends came to 13 bases. The CDR3 DNA follows: TGCGCCAGCAGCCTCAATCTAGTCAACGAGCAGTACTTC. Amino acid sequence: CASSLNLVNEQYF.

The chain has TRBV11-3 and TRBJ2-7, with TRBD1 as a possible D gene (5 bases). V lost 5 bases to trimming and J lost 1 base, with 12 bases between them. From germline, CDR1 is SGHNT and CDR2 YENEEA. The CDR3 runs 14 residues. The DNA of the CDR3 is TGTGCCAGCAGCCCTCGACAGAAATCCTACGAGCAGTACTTC. Its protein product is CASSPRQKSYEQYF.

The chain couples TRBV10-1 to TRBJ1-2; D not certain. Trimming stripped 4 bases from V and 4 bases from J, with 7 bases between. The CDR3 sequence is 12 residues long. The germline gives CDR1 WNHNN, CDR2 SYGVQD (reference sequence). The CDR3 loop is CASSGEGYGYTF. CDR3 in DNA: TGCGCCAGCAGTGGTGAGGGCTATGGCTACACCTTC.

The V gene is TRBV5-3, the J gene TRBJ2-7, with D perhaps TRBD2 (7 bases). TRBV5-3 is filed as an ORF, its function uncertain. Trimming removed 4 bases from V and 2 bases from J, with 25 bases in between. The CDR3 is made up of 18 amino acids. The CDR3 loop reads CARSHRGAIVLRTYEQYF. The DNA of the CDR3 is TGTGCCAGAAGCCACCGGGGGGCGATCGTCTTAAGAACCTACGAGCAGTACTTC.